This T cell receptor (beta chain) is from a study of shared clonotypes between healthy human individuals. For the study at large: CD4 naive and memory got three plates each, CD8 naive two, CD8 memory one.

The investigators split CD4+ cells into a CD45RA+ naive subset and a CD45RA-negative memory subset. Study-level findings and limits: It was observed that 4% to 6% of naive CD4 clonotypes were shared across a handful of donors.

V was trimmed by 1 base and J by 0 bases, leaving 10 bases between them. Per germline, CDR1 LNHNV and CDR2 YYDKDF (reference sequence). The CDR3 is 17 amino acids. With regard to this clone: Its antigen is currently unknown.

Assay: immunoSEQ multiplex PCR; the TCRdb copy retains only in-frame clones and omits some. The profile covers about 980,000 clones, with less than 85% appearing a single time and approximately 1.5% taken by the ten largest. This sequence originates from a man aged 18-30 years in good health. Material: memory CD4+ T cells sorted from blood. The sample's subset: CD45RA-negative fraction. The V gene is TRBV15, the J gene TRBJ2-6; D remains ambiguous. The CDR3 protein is CATSRATALSGANVLTF. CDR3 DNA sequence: TGTGCCACCAGCAGAGCCACGGCTCTCTCTGGGGCCAACGTCCTGACTTTC.